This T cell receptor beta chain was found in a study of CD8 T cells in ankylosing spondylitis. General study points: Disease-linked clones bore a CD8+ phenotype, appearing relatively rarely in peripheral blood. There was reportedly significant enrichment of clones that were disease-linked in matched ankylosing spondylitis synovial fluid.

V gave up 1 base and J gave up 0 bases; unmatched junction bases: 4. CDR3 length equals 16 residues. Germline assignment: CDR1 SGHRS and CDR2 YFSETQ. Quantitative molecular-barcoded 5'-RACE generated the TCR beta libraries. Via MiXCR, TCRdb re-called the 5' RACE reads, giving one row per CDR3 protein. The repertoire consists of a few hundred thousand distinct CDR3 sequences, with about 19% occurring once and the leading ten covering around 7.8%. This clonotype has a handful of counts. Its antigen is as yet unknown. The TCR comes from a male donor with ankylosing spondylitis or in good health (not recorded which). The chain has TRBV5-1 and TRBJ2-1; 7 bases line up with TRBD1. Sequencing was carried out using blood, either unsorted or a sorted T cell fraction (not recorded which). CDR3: CASSLSTGSSYNEQFF. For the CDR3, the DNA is TGCGCCAGCAGCTTGTCGACAGGGAGCTCCTACAATGAGCAGTTCTTC.